This TCR beta chain emerged from a study of blood T cells in healthy people across ages. Details on this clonotype: Its specificity is not known.

Germline V gives CDR1 SGHRS, CDR2 YFSETQ. CDR3 length equals 17 residues. The second PCR ran roughly 7 to 12 cycles with a sample-barcoded 5' primer and J-beta primers. TCRdb processed the 5' RACE reads anew with MiXCR; each CDR3 protein has one entry. The sample yields nearly 1 million distinct CDR3 sequences, just over 50% seen once. General study points: Any conclusive comparison of naive versus antigen-experienced cells was prevented by using unsorted PBMCs. Estimates of total diversity, which came from one million sequenced T cells, were considered to be underestimates.

PBMCs, at least 7 million per sample, were isolated. Per sample, no less than 6 micrograms of total RNA were extracted. The origin of this receptor is a woman aged 60-75 years in good health. The genes are TRBV5-1 and TRBJ2-1; TRBD1 aligns across 8 bases. The DNA end is a closer match to TRBJ2-7, so the J assignment may be wrong. Sequencing input: blood. The chain's CDR3 is CASSLGPTGGIYNEQYF. CDR3 coding DNA: TGCGCCAGCAGCTTAGGACCAACAGGGGGGATCTACAATGAGCAGTACTTC.